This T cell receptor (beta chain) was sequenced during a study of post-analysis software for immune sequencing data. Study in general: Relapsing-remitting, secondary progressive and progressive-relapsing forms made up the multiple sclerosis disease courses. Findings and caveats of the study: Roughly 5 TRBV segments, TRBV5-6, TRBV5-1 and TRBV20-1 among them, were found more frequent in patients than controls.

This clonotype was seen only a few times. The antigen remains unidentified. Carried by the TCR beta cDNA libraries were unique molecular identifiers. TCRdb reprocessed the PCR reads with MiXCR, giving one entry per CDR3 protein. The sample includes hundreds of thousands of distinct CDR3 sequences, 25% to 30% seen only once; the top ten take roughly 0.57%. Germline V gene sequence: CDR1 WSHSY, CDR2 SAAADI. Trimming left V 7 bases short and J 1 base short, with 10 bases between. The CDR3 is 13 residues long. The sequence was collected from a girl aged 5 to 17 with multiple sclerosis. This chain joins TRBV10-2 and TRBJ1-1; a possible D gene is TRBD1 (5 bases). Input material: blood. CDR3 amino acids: CASKGQPNTEAFF. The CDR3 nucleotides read TGCGCCAGCAAGGGGCAACCGAACACTGAAGCTTTCTTT.